Sequencing of this T cell receptor beta chain was carried out in a study of blood T cells in healthy people across ages. Points from the study as a whole: TCR beta diversity per million T cells fell roughly linearly with age.

Points on this clonotype: No antigen is known for it.

A minimum of 6 micrograms of total RNA was extracted per sample. Using a J-beta primer mix together with a sample-barcoded 5' primer, a second PCR was run for about 6 to 11 cycles. A single record per CDR3 protein comes from TCRdb applying MiXCR to the 5' RACE reads. The data hold about 900,000 distinct CDR3 sequences, with 62% observed a single time. The specimen sequenced was blood. The clonotype was recovered from a man aged 30 to 45 in good health.

CDR3 DNA sequence: TGTGCCAGCAGTCCTTTTATCCTGAAAACAGGGATCGGAGAGACCCAGTACTTC. This encodes CASSPFILKTGIGETQYF. This chain joins TRBV28 and TRBJ2-5, with TRBD1 as a possible D gene (6 bases). V was pared by 5 bases and J by 4 bases, with 26 bases between. This CDR3 spans 18 amino acids. Germline V gene lookup returns CDR1 MDHEN and CDR2 SYDVKM.